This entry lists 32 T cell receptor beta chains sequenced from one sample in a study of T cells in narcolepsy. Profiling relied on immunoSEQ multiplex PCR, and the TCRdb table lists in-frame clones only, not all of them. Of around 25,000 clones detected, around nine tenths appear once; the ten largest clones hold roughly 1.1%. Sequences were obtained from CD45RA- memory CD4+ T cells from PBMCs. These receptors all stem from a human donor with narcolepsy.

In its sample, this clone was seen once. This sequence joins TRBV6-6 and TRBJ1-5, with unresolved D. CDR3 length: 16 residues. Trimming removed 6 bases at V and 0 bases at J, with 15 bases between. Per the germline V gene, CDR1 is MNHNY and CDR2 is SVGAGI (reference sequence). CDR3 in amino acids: CASRQVPDYSNQPQHF. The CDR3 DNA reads TGTGCCAGCAGGCAGGTCCCGGATTATAGCAATCAGCCCCAGCATTTT.

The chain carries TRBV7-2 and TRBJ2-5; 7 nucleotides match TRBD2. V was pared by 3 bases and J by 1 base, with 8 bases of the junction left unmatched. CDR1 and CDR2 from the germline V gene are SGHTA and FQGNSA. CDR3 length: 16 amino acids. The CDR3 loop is CASSLGPASGQETQYF. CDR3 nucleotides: TGTGCCAGCAGCTTGGGGCCGGCTAGCGGCCAAGAGACCCAGTACTTC.

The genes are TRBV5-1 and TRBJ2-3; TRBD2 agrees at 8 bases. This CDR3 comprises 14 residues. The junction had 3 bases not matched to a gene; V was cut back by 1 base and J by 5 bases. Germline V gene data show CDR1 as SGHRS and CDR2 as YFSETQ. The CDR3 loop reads CASSLTTSGDTQYF. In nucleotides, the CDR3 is TGCGCCAGCAGCTTGACCACTAGCGGAGATACGCAGTATTTT. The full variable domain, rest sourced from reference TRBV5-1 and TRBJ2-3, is KAGVTQTPRYLIKTRGQQVTLSCSPISGHRSVSWYQQTPGQGLQFLFEYFSETQRNKGNFPGRFSGRQFSNSRSEMNVSTLELGDSALYLCASSLTTSGDTQYFGPGTRLTVL.

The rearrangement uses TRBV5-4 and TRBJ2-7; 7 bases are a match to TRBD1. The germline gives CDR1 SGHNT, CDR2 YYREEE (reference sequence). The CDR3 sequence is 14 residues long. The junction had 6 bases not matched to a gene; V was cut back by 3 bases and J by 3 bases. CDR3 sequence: CASSSGTDGYEQYF. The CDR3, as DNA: TGTGCCAGCAGCTCCGGGACAGATGGCTACGAGCAGTACTTC.

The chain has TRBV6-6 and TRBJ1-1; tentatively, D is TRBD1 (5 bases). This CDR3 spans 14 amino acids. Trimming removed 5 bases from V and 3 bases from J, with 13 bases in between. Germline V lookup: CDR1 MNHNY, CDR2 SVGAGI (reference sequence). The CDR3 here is CASSRGGSDTEAFF. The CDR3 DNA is TGTGCCAGCAGTCGGGGGGGGTCGGACACTGAAGCTTTCTTT.

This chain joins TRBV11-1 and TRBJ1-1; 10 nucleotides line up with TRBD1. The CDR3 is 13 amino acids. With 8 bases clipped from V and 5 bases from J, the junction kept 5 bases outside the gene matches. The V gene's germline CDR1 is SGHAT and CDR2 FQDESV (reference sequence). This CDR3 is CASEGQGSTEAFF. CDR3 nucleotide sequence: TGTGCCAGCGAGGGACAGGGGAGTACTGAAGCTTTCTTT. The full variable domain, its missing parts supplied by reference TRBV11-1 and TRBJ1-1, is EAEVAQSPRYKITEKSQAVAFWCDPISGHATLYWYRQILGQGPELLVQFQDESVVDDSQLPKDRFSAERLKGVDSTLKIQPAELGDSAMYLCASEGQGSTEAFFGQGTRLTVV.

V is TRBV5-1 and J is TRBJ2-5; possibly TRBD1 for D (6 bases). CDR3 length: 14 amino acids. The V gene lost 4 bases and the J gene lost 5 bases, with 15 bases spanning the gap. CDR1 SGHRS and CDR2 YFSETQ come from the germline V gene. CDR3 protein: CASSDEQGSETQYF. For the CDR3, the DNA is TGCGCCAGCAGCGATGAACAGGGCTCGGAGACCCAGTACTTC.

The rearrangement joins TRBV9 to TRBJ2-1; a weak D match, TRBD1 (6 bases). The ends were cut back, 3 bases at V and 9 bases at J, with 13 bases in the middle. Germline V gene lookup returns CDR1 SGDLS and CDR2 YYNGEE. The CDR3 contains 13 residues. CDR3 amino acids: CASSGRIGGEQFF. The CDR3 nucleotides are TGTGCCAGCAGCGGACGAATAGGGGGTGAGCAGTTCTTC.

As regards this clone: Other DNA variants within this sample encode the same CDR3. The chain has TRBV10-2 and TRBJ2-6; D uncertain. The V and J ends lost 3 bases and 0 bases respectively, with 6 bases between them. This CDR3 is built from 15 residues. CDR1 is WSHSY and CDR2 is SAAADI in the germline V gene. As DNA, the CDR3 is TGCGCCAGCAGTGACCCCGGCTCTGGGGCCAACGTCCTGACTTTC. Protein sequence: CASSDPGSGANVLTF.

The CDR3 bases are TGTGCCAGCAGCTCTCGACAGGGGTCGTACACCGGGGAGCTGTTTTTT. Translation gives CASSSRQGSYTGELFF. The chain joins TRBV7-9 to TRBJ2-2; 8 bases align to TRBD1. Germline assignment: CDR1 SEHNR and CDR2 FQNEAQ (reference sequence). V lost 4 bases, J lost 3 bases, and 7 bases stayed unmatched. The CDR3 is 16 amino acids.

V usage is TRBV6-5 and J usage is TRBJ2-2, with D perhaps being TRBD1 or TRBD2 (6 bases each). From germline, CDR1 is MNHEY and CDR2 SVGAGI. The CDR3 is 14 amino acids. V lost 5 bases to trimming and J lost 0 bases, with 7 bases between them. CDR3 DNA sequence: TGTGCCAGCAGTAGGGGGGCGAACACCGGGGAGCTGTTTTTT. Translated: CASSRGANTGELFF.

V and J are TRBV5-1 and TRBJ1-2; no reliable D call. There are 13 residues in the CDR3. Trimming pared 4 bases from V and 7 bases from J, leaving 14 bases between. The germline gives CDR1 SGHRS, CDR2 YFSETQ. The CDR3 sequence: CASSLGRGTGYTF. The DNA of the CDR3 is TGCGCCAGCAGCCTGGGTCGGGGTACTGGCTACACCTTC.

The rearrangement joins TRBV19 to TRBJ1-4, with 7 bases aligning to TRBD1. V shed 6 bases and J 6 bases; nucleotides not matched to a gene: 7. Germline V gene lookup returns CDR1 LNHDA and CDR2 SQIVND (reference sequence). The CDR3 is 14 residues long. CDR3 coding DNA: TGTGCCAGTAGAAACAGGGGAGGTTATGAAAAACTGTTTTTT. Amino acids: CASRNRGGYEKLFF.

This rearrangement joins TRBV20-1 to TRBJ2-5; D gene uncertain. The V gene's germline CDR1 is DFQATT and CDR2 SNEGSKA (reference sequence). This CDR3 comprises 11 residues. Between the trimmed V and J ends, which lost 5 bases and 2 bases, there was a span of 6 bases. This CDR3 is CSAPDQETQYF. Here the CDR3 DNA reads TGCAGTGCTCCAGATCAAGAGACCCAGTACTTC.

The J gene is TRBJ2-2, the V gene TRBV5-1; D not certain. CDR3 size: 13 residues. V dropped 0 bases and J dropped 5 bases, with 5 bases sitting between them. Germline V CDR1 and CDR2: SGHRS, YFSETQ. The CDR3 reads CASSLASTGELFF. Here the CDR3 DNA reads TGCGCCAGCAGCTTGGCCTCGACCGGGGAGCTGTTTTTT.

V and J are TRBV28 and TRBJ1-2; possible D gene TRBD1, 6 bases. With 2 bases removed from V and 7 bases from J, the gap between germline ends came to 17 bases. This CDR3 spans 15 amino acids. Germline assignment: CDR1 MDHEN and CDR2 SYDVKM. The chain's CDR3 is CASSLEAGTWGGYTF. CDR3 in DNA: TGTGCCAGCAGTTTAGAGGCCGGGACATGGGGTGGCTACACCTTC.

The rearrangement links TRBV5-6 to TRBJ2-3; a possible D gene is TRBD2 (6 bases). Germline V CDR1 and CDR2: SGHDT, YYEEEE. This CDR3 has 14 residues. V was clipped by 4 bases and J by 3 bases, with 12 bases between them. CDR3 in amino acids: CASSAAGRTDTQYF. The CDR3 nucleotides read TGTGCCAGCAGCGCCGCAGGGAGGACAGATACGCAGTATTTT.

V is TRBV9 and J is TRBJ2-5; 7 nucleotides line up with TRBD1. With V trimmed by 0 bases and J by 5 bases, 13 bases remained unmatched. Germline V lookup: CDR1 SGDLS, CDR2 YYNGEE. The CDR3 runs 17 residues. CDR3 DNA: TGTGCCAGCAGCGTAGCAAGTTGGGCAGGGGGTGGTGAGACCCAGTACTTC. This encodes CASSVASWAGGGETQYF.

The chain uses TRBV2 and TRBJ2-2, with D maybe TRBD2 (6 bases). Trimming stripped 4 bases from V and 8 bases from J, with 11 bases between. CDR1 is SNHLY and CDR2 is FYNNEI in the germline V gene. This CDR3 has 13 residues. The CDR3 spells CASSALAHGELFF. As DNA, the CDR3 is TGTGCCAGCAGTGCCCTAGCGCATGGGGAGCTGTTTTTT.

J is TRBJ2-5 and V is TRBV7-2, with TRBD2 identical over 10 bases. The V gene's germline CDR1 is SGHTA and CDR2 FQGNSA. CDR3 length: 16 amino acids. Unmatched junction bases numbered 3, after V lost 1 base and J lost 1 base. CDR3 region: CASSLGVAGGQETQYF. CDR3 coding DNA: TGTGCCAGCAGCTTAGGTGTAGCGGGGGGCCAAGAGACCCAGTACTTC.

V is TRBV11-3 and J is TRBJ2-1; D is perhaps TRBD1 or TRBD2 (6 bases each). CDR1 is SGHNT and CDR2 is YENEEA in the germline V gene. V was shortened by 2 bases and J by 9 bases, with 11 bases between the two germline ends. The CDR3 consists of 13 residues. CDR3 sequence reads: CASSLKQGGEQFF. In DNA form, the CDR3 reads TGTGCCAGCAGCTTAAAACAGGGAGGTGAGCAGTTCTTC. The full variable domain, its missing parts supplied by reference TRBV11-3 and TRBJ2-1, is EAGVVQSPRYKIIEKKQPVAFWCNPISGHNTLYWYLQNLGQGPELLIRYENEEAVDDSQLPKDRFSAERLKGVDSTLKIQPAELGDSAVYLCASSLKQGGEQFFGPGTRLTVL.

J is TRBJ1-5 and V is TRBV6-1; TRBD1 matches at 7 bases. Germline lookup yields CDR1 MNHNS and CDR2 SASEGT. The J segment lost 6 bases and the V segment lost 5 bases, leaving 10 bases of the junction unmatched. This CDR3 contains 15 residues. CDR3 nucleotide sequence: TGTGCCAGCAGTCCGACAGGGAAAAAGGGTCAGCCCCAGCATTTT. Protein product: CASSPTGKKGQPQHF.

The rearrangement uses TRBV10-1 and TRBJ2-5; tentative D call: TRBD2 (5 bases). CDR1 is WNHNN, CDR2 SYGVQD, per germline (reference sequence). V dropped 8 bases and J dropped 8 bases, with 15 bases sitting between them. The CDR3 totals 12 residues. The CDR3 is CASAPATGTQYF. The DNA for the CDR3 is TGCGCCAGCGCCCCGGCCACGGGAACCCAGTACTTC.

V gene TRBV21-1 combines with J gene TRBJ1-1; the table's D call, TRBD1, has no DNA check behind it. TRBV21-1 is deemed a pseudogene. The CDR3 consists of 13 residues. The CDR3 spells CASTRIRDRGAFF. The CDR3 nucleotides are TGTGCCAGCACCCGAATCCGGGACAGGGGGGCTTTCTTT.

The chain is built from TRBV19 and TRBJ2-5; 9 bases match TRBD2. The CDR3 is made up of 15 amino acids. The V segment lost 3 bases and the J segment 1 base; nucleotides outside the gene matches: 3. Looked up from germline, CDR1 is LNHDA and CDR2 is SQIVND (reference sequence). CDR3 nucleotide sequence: TGTGCCAGTAGTATTGGCGGGGGGGCCCAAGAGACCCAGTACTTC. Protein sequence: CASSIGGGAQETQYF.

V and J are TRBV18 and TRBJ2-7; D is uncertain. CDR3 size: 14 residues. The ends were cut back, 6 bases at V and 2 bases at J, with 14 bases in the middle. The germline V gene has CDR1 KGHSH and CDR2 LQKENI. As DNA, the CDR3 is TGTGCCAGCTCCGTAGGCGCTGGAACCTACGAGCAGTACTTC. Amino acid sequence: CASSVGAGTYEQYF.

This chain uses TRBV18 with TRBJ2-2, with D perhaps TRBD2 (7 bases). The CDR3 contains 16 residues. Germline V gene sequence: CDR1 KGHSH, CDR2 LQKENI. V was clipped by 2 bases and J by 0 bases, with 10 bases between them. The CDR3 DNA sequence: TGTGCCAGCTCACCAAGAGGGGGGGCGAACACCGGGGAGCTGTTTTTT. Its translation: CASSPRGGANTGELFF. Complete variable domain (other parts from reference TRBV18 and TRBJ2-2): NAGVMQNPRHLVRRRGQEARLRCSPMKGHSHVYWYRQLPEEGLKFMVYLQKENIIDESGMPKERFSAEFPKEGPSILRIQQVVRGDSAAYFCASSPRGGANTGELFFGEGSRLTVL.

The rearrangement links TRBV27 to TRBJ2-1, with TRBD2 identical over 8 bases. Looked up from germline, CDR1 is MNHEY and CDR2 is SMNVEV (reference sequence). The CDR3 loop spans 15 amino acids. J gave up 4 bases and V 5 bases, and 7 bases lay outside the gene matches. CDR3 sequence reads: CASSIERGPYNEQFF. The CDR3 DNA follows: TGTGCCAGCAGTATCGAGCGGGGGCCTTACAATGAGCAGTTCTTC.

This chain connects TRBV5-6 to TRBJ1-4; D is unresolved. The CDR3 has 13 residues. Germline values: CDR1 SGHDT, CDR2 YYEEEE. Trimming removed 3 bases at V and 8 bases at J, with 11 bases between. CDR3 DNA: TGTGCCAGCAGCTCCCTCCCGGCGGAAAAACTGTTTTTT. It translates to CASSSLPAEKLFF.

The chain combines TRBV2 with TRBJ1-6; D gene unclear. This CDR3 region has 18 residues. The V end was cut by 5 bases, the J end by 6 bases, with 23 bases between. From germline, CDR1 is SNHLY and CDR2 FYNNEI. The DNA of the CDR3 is TGTGCCAGCAGTTATACCGCTGCTGGTGGATCTAGTAATTCACCCCTCCACTTT. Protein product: CASSYTAAGGSSNSPLHF.

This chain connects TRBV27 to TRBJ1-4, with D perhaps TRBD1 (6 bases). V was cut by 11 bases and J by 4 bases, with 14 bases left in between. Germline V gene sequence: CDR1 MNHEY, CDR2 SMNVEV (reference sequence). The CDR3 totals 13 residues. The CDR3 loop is CAVRGAGNEKLFF. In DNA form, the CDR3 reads TGTGCCGTCAGGGGTGCGGGTAATGAAAAACTGTTTTTT.

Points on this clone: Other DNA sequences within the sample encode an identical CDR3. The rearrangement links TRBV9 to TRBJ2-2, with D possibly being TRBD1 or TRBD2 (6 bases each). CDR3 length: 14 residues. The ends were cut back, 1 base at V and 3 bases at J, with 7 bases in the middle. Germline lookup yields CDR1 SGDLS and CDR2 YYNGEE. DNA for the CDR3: TGTGCCAGCAGCGTAAGGGGGGACACCGGGGAGCTGTTTTTT. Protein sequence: CASSVRGDTGELFF.